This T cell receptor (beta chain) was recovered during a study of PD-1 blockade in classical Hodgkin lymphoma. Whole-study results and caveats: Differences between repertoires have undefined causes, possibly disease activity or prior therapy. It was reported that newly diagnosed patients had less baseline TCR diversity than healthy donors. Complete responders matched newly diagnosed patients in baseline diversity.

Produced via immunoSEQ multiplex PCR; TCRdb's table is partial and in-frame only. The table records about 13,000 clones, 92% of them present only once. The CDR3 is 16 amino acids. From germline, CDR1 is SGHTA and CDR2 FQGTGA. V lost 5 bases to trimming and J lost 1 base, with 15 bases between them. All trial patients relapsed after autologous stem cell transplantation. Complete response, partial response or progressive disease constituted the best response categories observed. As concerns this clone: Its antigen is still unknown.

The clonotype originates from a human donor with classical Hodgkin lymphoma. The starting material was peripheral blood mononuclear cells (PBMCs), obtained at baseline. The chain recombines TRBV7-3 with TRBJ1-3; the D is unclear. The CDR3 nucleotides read TGTGCCAGCAGCACCGGGCCCACCTTATCTGGAAACACCATATATTTT. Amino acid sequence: CASSTGPTLSGNTIYF.